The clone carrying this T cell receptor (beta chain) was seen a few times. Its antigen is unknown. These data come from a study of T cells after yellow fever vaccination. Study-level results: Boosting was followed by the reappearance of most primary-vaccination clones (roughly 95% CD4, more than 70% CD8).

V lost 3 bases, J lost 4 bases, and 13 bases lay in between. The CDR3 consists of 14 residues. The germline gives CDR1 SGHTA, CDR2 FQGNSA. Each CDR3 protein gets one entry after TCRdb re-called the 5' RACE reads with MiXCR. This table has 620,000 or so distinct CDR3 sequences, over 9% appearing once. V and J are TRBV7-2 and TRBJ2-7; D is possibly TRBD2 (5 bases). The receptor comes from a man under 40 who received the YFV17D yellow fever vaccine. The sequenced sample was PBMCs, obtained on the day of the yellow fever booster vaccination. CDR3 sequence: CASSFTSLGYEQYF. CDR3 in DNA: TGTGCCAGCAGCTTTACTAGTTTGGGTTACGAGCAGTACTTC.